The 19 T cell receptor beta chains reported below all come from one sample, sequenced in a study of blood T cell repertoires in COVID-19. Clones were sequenced by immunoSEQ multiplex PCR, and TCRdb holds only the in-frame ones, with some missing. The profile shows just under 50,000 clones, around 84% of them singletons. The material sequenced was peripheral blood. Receptors were obtained from a human donor in a cohort sampled during active COVID-19.

This clone has a handful of counts. The genes are TRBV3-1 (or the pseudogene TRBV3-2) and TRBJ2-1, with 9 bases that match TRBD2. The germline gives CDR1 LGHDT, CDR2 YNNKEL (reference sequence). This CDR3 region has 17 residues. Trimming at V came to 1 base and at J to 10 bases, leaving 14 bases not matched to a gene. The CDR3 protein is CASSQVTGPGLAQEQFF. As DNA, the CDR3 is TGTGCCAGCAGCCAAGTGACCGGACCGGGACTAGCCCAGGAGCAGTTCTTC.

This rearrangement joins TRBV28 to TRBJ2-1; a possible D gene is TRBD1 (6 bases). Germline V gene lookup returns CDR1 MDHEN and CDR2 SYDVKM. V lost 3 bases and J lost 0, with 9 bases in between. The CDR3 runs 15 residues. CDR3 loop: CASSFQGSSYNEQFF. Written as DNA, the CDR3 is TGTGCCAGCAGTTTCCAGGGGTCCTCCTACAATGAGCAGTTCTTC.

The rearrangement uses TRBV6-5 and TRBJ1-2; 9 bases are a match to TRBD1. This CDR3 is built from 14 residues. Unmatched junction bases numbered 5, after V lost 6 bases and J lost 3 bases. Germline V lookup: CDR1 MNHEY, CDR2 SVGAGI. The CDR3 coding sequence is TGTGCCAGCAGCTTAACAGGGGGCGACTATGGCTACACCTTC. As protein: CASSLTGGDYGYTF.

V and J are TRBV18 and TRBJ1-1; no definite D call. Germline lookup yields CDR1 KGHSH and CDR2 LQKENI. Trimming shortened V by 1 base and J by 5 bases, and 8 bases separated the two germline ends. The CDR3 sequence is 13 residues long. CDR3 loop: CASSPQGGTEAFF. The CDR3 nucleotides read TGTGCCAGCTCACCACAGGGAGGGACTGAAGCTTTCTTT.

V is TRBV5-1 and J is TRBJ2-3, with D perhaps matching TRBD2 (6 bases). Germline CDR1 reads SGHRS; CDR2 reads YFSETQ. The CDR3 loop spans 14 amino acids. V was trimmed by 0 bases and J by 1 base, leaving 6 bases between them. CDR3 protein: CASSLGRGTDTQYF. In DNA form, the CDR3 reads TGCGCCAGCAGCTTGGGGAGGGGCACAGATACGCAGTATTTT.

The chain uses TRBV2 and TRBJ1-6, with 7 bases fitting TRBD1. Germline V gene sequence: CDR1 SNHLY, CDR2 FYNNEI. V shed 7 bases and J 7 bases; nucleotides not matched to a gene: 4. The CDR3 totals 13 residues. The CDR3 protein is CASNQGENSPLHF. CDR3 sequence (DNA): TGTGCCAGCAATCAGGGGGAGAATTCACCCCTCCACTTT.

This chain links TRBV6-4 with TRBJ1-2; D remains ambiguous. This CDR3 region has 13 residues. Trimming stripped 6 bases from V and 8 bases from J, with 16 bases between. CDR1 and CDR2 from the germline V gene are MRHNA and SNTAGT. CDR3 DNA: TGTGCCAGCAGCCCAGAGGGCCTCTGGGGCTACACCTTC. Protein: CASSPEGLWGYTF.

This clone was found once. The chain is built from TRBV19 and TRBJ1-2; TRBD1 matches 11 bases. In germline, CDR1 is LNHDA, CDR2 SQIVND (reference sequence). This CDR3 comprises 14 residues. V lost 7 bases to trimming and J lost 4 bases; unmatched junction nucleotides: 5. For the CDR3, the DNA is TGTGCCAGTAAACGGACAGGGGGCGTCTATGGCTACACCTTC. It yields the protein CASKRTGGVYGYTF.

The chain couples TRBV10-2 to TRBJ2-5, with a possible D match to TRBD1 (5 bases). The CDR3 sequence is 13 residues long. The germline V and J ends were trimmed by 2 bases and 4 bases, with 8 bases remaining between them. CDR1 and CDR2 (germline): WSHSY, SAAADI. The chain's CDR3 is CASSERGRETQYF. The DNA for the CDR3 is TGCGCCAGCAGTGAGAGGGGTCGAGAGACCCAGTACTTC.

The chain has TRBV11-1 and TRBJ2-1; TRBD2 might be the D (6 bases). Germline values: CDR1 SGHAT, CDR2 FQDESV (reference sequence). The CDR3 spans 13 residues. Trimming pared 0 bases from V and 15 bases from J, leaving 15 bases between. CDR3 DNA sequence: TGTGCCAGCAGCTTAGCCCCGCGGGGCTCATGGTTCTTC. Protein sequence: CASSLAPRGSWFF.

The chain joins TRBV5-1 to TRBJ2-3; 8 bases are shared with TRBD2. Per the germline V gene, CDR1 is SGHRS and CDR2 is YFSETQ. Trimming removed 7 bases from V and 2 bases from J; junction bases left unmatched: 3. This CDR3 comprises 13 residues. CDR3 coding DNA: TGCGCCAGCTCGGGGGGGGCCACAGATACGCAGTATTTT. Its protein is CASSGGATDTQYF. The full variable domain, rest sourced from reference TRBV5-1 and TRBJ2-3, is KAGVTQTPRYLIKTRGQQVTLSCSPISGHRSVSWYQQTPGQGLQFLFEYFSETQRNKGNFPGRFSGRQFSNSRSEMNVSTLELGDSALYLCASSGGATDTQYFGPGTRLTVL.

The chain couples TRBV6-6 to TRBJ2-4, with TRBD2 as a possible D gene (6 bases). Looked up from germline, CDR1 is MNHNY and CDR2 is SVGAGI (reference sequence). Trimming pared 5 bases from V and 7 bases from J, leaving 9 bases between. The CDR3 sequence is 12 residues long. CDR3 sequence reads: CASSDRENIQYF. In DNA, the CDR3 is TGTGCCAGCAGTGACCGGGAGAACATTCAGTACTTC.

This chain uses TRBV6-4 with TRBJ2-1; TRBD2 aligns across 11 bases. After removal of 6 bases from V and 4 bases from J, the junction contained 5 bases not matched to a gene. Germline V gives CDR1 MRHNA, CDR2 SNTAGT. The CDR3 covers 15 residues. CDR3 amino acids: CASSVAGGSYNEQFF. As DNA, the CDR3 is TGTGCCAGCAGCGTAGCGGGAGGGAGTTACAATGAGCAGTTCTTC.

The chain carries TRBV19 and TRBJ1-4; 8 nucleotides match TRBD1. V shed 6 bases and J 11 bases; nucleotides not matched to a gene: 11. CDR1 is LNHDA and CDR2 is SQIVND in the germline V gene (reference sequence). CDR3 length equals 14 residues. The CDR3 DNA reads TGTGCCAGTAGCTCACCCACAGGGGGGGGGAAACTGTTTTTT. Amino acids: CASSSPTGGGKLFF.

This sequence joins TRBV6-2 or TRBV6-3 and TRBJ1-1; TRBD1 might be the D (5 bases). Trimming stripped 6 bases from V and 4 bases from J, with 9 bases between. The CDR3 spans 12 residues. CDR1 is MNHEY and CDR2 is SVGEGT in the germline V gene. The CDR3 region has the DNA TGTGCCAGCAGCTCAGGGCTCACTGAAGCTTTCTTT. This gives the protein CASSSGLTEAFF.

V is TRBV5-1 and J is TRBJ2-3; 10 positions agree with TRBD1. V was pared by 4 bases and J by 3 bases, with 26 bases of the junction left unmatched. CDR3 length: 22 amino acids. From germline, CDR1 is SGHRS and CDR2 YFSETQ. CDR3 bases: TGCGCCAGCAGCCGGGGACAGGGGCGGTCCAGCCCTACGAGTTTACGGACAGATACGCAGTATTTT. Protein product: CASSRGQGRSSPTSLRTDTQYF.

This clone was found once. The chain employs TRBV5-1 and TRBJ1-4; D ambiguous. Germline V lookup: CDR1 SGHRS, CDR2 YFSETQ. Trimming stripped 0 bases from V and 0 bases from J, with 9 bases between. This CDR3 has 16 amino acids. The CDR3 sequence: CASSLDPYATNEKLFF. CDR3 DNA sequence: TGCGCCAGCAGCTTGGATCCTTATGCAACTAATGAAAAACTGTTTTTT.

The chain recombines TRBV27 with TRBJ2-1; 10 bases align to TRBD2. V gave up 5 bases and J gave up 4 bases; unmatched junction bases: 17. Germline lookup yields CDR1 MNHEY and CDR2 SMNVEV (reference sequence). This CDR3 has 19 amino acids. CDR3 sequence reads: CASSRGGQGELAGYNEQFF. CDR3 nucleotide sequence: TGTGCCAGCAGTAGGGGCGGACAGGGAGAACTAGCGGGATACAATGAGCAGTTCTTC.

The V call is TRBV4-3, the J call TRBJ2-1, with D maybe TRBD2 (6 bases). With 0 bases removed from V and 4 bases from J, the gap between germline ends came to 22 bases. The length of the CDR3 is 19 residues. Germline CDR1 and CDR2: LGHNA and YSLEER. Here the CDR3 DNA reads TGCGCCAGCAGCCAAGATCTCGGGATTAGCGGAAGTGGGTACAATGAGCAGTTCTTC. This sequence encodes CASSQDLGISGSGYNEQFF.